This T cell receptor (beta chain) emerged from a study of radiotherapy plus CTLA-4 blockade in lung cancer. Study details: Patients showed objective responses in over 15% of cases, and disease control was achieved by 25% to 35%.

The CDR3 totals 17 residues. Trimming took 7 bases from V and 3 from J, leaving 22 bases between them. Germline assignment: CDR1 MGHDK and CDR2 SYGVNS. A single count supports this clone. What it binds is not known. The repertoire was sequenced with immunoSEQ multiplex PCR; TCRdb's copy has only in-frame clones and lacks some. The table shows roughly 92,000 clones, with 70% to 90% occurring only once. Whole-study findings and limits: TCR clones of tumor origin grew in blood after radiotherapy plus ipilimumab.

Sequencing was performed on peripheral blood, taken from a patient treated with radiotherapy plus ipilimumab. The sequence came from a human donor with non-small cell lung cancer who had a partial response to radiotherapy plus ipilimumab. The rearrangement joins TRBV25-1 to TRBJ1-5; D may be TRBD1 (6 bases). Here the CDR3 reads CASTTRLPGDNNQPQHF. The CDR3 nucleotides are TGTGCCAGCACTACGCGACTCCCTGGGGACAACAATCAGCCCCAGCATTTT.